A selection of T cell receptor beta chains follows, all from one sample in a study of post-analysis software for immune sequencing data. TCRdb fed the PCR reads into MiXCR, producing one record per CDR3 protein. The data contain 700,000 to 800,000 distinct CDR3 sequences, roughly 29% of them singletons. Specimen: blood. These receptors were collected from a girl aged 5-17 years with multiple sclerosis. Each CDR3 is given without its conserved first and last residue. The order of the fields is V gene, CDR3 protein.

TRBV6-2/TRBV6-3 | ASSSPSTGVDTEAF
TRBV6-6 | ASVPAGGHGNEQF
TRBV6-2/TRBV6-3 | ASLDRGYEQY
TRBV24-1 | ATSDSRRAGGQDEQF
TRBV5-6 | ASSSGAGPHEKLF
TRBV6-4 | ASSEGWRDTGELF
TRBV4-3 | ASSHVAGTREQY
TRBV6-6 | ACRGSTDTQY
TRBV6-5 | ANTDSRNGYT
TRBV4-1 | ASSQGFRTAMNTEAF
TRBV27 | ASSLPGSGTEAF
TRBV7-6 | ASSPRTGVDQPQH
TRBV2 | ASRGDRVSNQPQH
TRBV27 | ASQGAEDTQY